The 22 T cell receptor beta chains below were found in one sample sequenced in a study of T cells in Graves' hyperthyroidism and ophthalmopathy. Amplified regions were TCR beta CDR3 sequences from RNA transcripts. RT-PCR in the first round (using the HTBI primer set) targeted the TCR CDR3. TCRdb reprocessed the multiplex PCR reads via MiXCR and lists one record per CDR3 protein. The sample includes roughly 500,000 distinct CDR3 sequences, less than 25% of them seen just once. Sequenced input: blood. Receptor source: a young woman with Graves' ophthalmopathy.

The chain uses TRBV6-5 and TRBJ1-2, with a tentative D call TRBD1 (6 bases). V was cut by 0 bases and J by 2 bases, with 10 bases left in between. Germline CDR1 and CDR2: MNHEY and SVGAGI. The length of the CDR3 is 15 residues. Here the CDR3 DNA reads TGTGCCAGCAGTTACTCTTCTACAGGGAACTATGGCTACACCTTC. Translated, it gives CASSYSSTGNYGYTF.

J is TRBJ1-2 and V is TRBV12-3 or TRBV12-4, with a tentative D call TRBD1 (5 bases). The ends were cut back, 7 bases at V and 5 bases at J, with 11 bases in the middle. CDR3 length equals 12 residues. CDR3 nucleotide sequence: TGTGCCAGCAAATCGGGGGTTTATGGCTACACCTTC. As protein: CASKSGVYGYTF.

This clonotype was seen many times. This rearrangement joins TRBV12-3 or TRBV12-4 to TRBJ1-5; 8 bases map to TRBD1. The CDR3 spans 15 residues. Trimming took 2 bases from V and 6 from J; bases not matched to a gene: 6. The CDR3 is CASSLMSGGGQPQHF. The CDR3, as DNA: TGTGCCAGCAGTTTAATGTCAGGGGGCGGTCAGCCCCAGCATTTT.

The chain employs TRBV6-1 and TRBJ1-1; TRBD1 might be the D (5 bases). Trimming stripped 2 bases from V and 1 base from J, with 11 bases between. Germline V CDR1 and CDR2: MNHNS, SASEGT. The CDR3 sequence is 15 residues long. The CDR3 is CASSETRTPNTEAFF. The CDR3 DNA follows: TGTGCCAGCAGTGAAACTCGGACACCGAACACTGAAGCTTTCTTT.

This clonotype was counted ten times or more. The chain carries TRBV4-2 and TRBJ1-1, with D uncertain. This CDR3 has 14 residues. Trimming stripped 1 base from V and 3 bases from J, with 9 bases between. The germline CDR1 and CDR2 sequences are LGHNA and YNFKEQ. The CDR3 here is CASSQVSGYTEAFF. CDR3 sequence (DNA): TGTGCCAGCAGCCAAGTATCGGGCTACACTGAAGCTTTCTTT.

The chain joins TRBV15 to TRBJ1-1, with a possible D match to TRBD1 (6 bases). The CDR3 is made up of 12 amino acids. Between the trimmed V and J ends, which lost 4 bases and 8 bases, there was a span of 11 bases. CDR1 is LNHNV and CDR2 is YYDKDF in the germline V gene (reference sequence). The CDR3 here is CATSIGGREAFF. DNA for the CDR3: TGTGCCACCAGCATAGGGGGAAGAGAAGCTTTCTTT.

To note about this clonotype: The junction does not match germline at one end; this may be a read error. This sequence joins TRBV6-4 and TRBJ2-5, with D perhaps TRBD2 (5 bases). The CDR3 is 16 residues long. The germline V gene encodes CDR1 MRHNA and CDR2 SNTAGT. CDR3 protein: CAISESRGSYQETQYF. The CDR3 DNA reads TGTGCCATCAGTGAAAGCAGAGGGTCGTACCAAGAGACCCAGTACTTC.

This clonotype came up many times. The chain has TRBV29-1 and TRBJ2-5; D uncertain. From germline, CDR1 is SQVTM and CDR2 ANQGSEA. The CDR3 runs 14 residues. V gave up 8 bases and J gave up 4 bases, with 20 bases separating them. The CDR3 sequence: CSIIGRRLRETQYF. The DNA for the CDR3 is TGCAGCATCATCGGACGCAGGCTTAGAGAGACCCAGTACTTC.

This clonotype was seen more than once but under ten times. The chain recombines TRBV11-3 with TRBJ1-1, with D uncertain. Germline loops: CDR1 SGHNT, CDR2 YENEEA. With 2 bases removed from V and 10 bases from J, the gap between germline ends came to 20 bases. The CDR3 loop spans 15 amino acids. The CDR3 region has the DNA TGTGCCAGCAGCTTAAACTCTTGGGGTTCCGATGGAGCTTTCTTT. Its translation: CASSLNSWGSDGAFF.

Ten or more counts support this clonotype. The chain has TRBV30 and TRBJ2-5, with 10 nucleotides matching TRBD2. V trimming: 1 base; J trimming: 3 bases; junction bases outside the gene matches: 5. This CDR3 has 15 amino acids. The germline V gene has CDR1 GTSNPN and CDR2 SVGIG (reference sequence). This chain's CDR3 is CAWSGGLADKETQYF. The DNA for the CDR3 is TGTGCCTGGAGTGGCGGACTAGCGGACAAAGAGACCCAGTACTTC.

The chain is built from TRBV2 and TRBJ1-6; D remains unclear. The germline CDR1 and CDR2 sequences are SNHLY and FYNNEI. The length of the CDR3 is 22 residues. V shed 4 bases and J shed 0 bases, with 28 bases lying between them. The CDR3 DNA sequence: TGTGCCAGCAGTGCCCCCAAAAGTACGGGAGATTTGACGAGCTCCTATAATTCACCCCTCCACTTT. Translating it yields CASSAPKSTGDLTSSYNSPLHF.

This sequence joins TRBV6-1 and TRBJ2-7; no reliable D call. The length of the CDR3 is 12 residues. Looked up from germline, CDR1 is MNHNS and CDR2 is SASEGT. V was trimmed by 6 bases and J by 1 base, leaving 7 bases between them. The DNA for the CDR3 is TGTGCCAGCAGGGGATTTTCCTACGAGCAGTACTTC. Translation gives CASRGFSYEQYF.

This clonotype has more than one count but fewer than ten. V gene TRBV30 combines with J gene TRBJ1-1; D gene ambiguous. Trimming took off 1 base at V and 2 bases at J, with 5 bases between the two ends. The CDR3 has 12 amino acids. CDR1 is GTSNPN and CDR2 is SVGIG in the germline V gene (reference sequence). This CDR3 reads CAWSEVNTEAFF. CDR3 coding DNA: TGTGCCTGGAGTGAGGTCAACACTGAAGCTTTCTTT.

V gene TRBV29-1 combines with J gene TRBJ1-1; D not resolved. V shed 2 bases and J shed 4 bases, with 17 bases lying between them. This CDR3 is 15 amino acids long. The germline V gene encodes CDR1 SQVTM and CDR2 ANQGSEA. The DNA for the CDR3 is TGCAGCGTTGAACCTTGGATAGGGCGAGGCACTGAAGCTTTCTTT. Amino acid sequence: CSVEPWIGRGTEAFF.

The rearrangement joins TRBV29-1 to TRBJ2-7, with a weak D call TRBD2 (6 bases). The CDR3 runs 12 residues. Trimming removed 7 bases from V and 3 bases from J, with 13 bases in between. Per the germline V gene, CDR1 is SQVTM and CDR2 is ANQGSEA. Written as DNA, the CDR3 is TGCAGCGCCCGGGACTCATTCTACGAGCAGTACTTC. Its protein product is CSARDSFYEQYF.

This chain connects TRBV27 to TRBJ2-2; D call uncertain. CDR3 length: 14 amino acids. Trimming took off 5 bases at V and 6 bases at J, with 13 bases between the two ends. CDR1 and CDR2 from the germline V gene are MNHEY and SMNVEV (reference sequence). DNA for the CDR3: TGTGCCAGCAGTCTAAGTTTGATGGCCGGGGAGCTGTTTTTT. This codes for CASSLSLMAGELFF.

At least ten counts were recorded for this clonotype. The chain links TRBV6-5 to TRBJ1-1, with D possibly being TRBD1 (5 bases). The CDR3 length is 14 residues. V was clipped by 7 bases and J by 1 base, with 13 bases between them. Germline V gives CDR1 MNHEY, CDR2 SVGAGI. The CDR3 nucleotides are TGTGCCAGCATTAGTCGTACAGGGAACACTGAAGCTTTCTTT. As protein: CASISRTGNTEAFF.

This clonotype has a count of ten or more. V usage is TRBV12-3 or TRBV12-4 and J usage is TRBJ2-7; TRBD1 matches 7 bases. V was clipped by 3 bases and J by 1 base; unmatched bases: 3. The CDR3 loop spans 14 amino acids. The CDR3 region is CASSLTGKSYEQYF. CDR3 bases: TGTGCCAGCAGTTTGACAGGGAAGTCCTACGAGCAGTACTTC.

This clonotype was detected ten times or more. CDR3 DNA: TGCAGCTCCCAACGGAAGATAGCCAAAAACATTCAGTACTTC. Translated: CSSQRKIAKNIQYF. The chain is built from TRBV29-1 and TRBJ2-4; D gene uncertain. The germline gives CDR1 SQVTM, CDR2 ANQGSEA. This CDR3 has 14 residues. Trimming removed 8 bases at V and 0 bases at J, with 14 bases between.

This clonotype came up many times. The V call is TRBV29-1, the J call TRBJ2-5; maybe TRBD2 (6 bases). The germline V gene has CDR1 SQVTM and CDR2 ANQGSEA. Trimming removed 8 bases at V and 4 bases at J, with 17 bases between. CDR3 size: 13 residues. CDR3: CSSKEGWRETQYF. CDR3 DNA sequence: TGCAGCTCTAAGGAGGGGTGGCGAGAGACCCAGTACTTC. The entire variable domain, with the rest obtained from reference TRBV29-1 and TRBJ2-5, is as follows: SAVISQKPSRDICQRGTSLTIQCQVDSQVTMMFWYRQQPGQSLTLIATANQGSEATYESGFVIDKFPISRPNLTFSTLTVSNMSPEDSSIYLCSSKEGWRETQYFGPGTRLLVL.

The chain couples TRBV2 to TRBJ2-5, with TRBD1 identical over 10 bases. V dropped 8 bases and J dropped 1; count of bases not matched to a gene: 4. The germline gives CDR1 SNHLY, CDR2 FYNNEI. The CDR3 runs 14 residues. The CDR3 DNA sequence: TGTGCCAGCCAGACAGGGGGCTCCCAAGAGACCCAGTACTTC. Translated, it gives CASQTGGSQETQYF.

This clonotype came up many times. J is TRBJ2-5 and V is TRBV20-1, with D maybe TRBD1 (6 bases). Germline V gives CDR1 DFQATT, CDR2 SNEGSKA (reference sequence). V was trimmed by 0 bases and J by 4 bases, leaving 18 bases between them. The CDR3 extends over 16 amino acids. As DNA, the CDR3 is TGCAGTGCTAGAGATGGCCTCAGGGGTGAGGGAGAGACCCAGTACTTC. Residues: CSARDGLRGEGETQYF.